Sequencing of this TCR beta chain was carried out in a study of control samples from healthy donors and cancer patients. Sequencing used immunoSEQ multiplex PCR; TCRdb keeps in-frame clones, though not all of them. This sample has more than 140,000 clones, with 90% to 95% found just once. V lost 5 bases and J 6 bases, leaving 14 bases between the germline ends. Germline loops: CDR1 LNHDA, CDR2 SQIVND (reference sequence). The CDR3 covers 13 residues. The material sequenced was blood. This TCR was recovered from a man aged 40-49 years in good health. The J gene is TRBJ2-7, the V gene TRBV19; possibly TRBD1 for D (5 bases). This chain's CDR3 is CASSGQGGGEQYF. CDR3 nucleotide sequence: TGTGCCAGTAGTGGGCAGGGCGGCGGCGAGCAGTACTTC.